The present TCR beta chain was sequenced within a study of vaccination effects on CD4 cells after COVID-19. Regarding the study as a whole: Limitations: small convalescent group and missing early post-infection timepoints.

This clone qualifies as medium-sized. Its antigen remains unknown. This CDR3 has 13 residues. With 4 bases removed from V and 2 bases from J, the gap between germline ends came to 8 bases. Germline CDR1 reads LNHDA; CDR2 reads SQIVND (reference sequence). Assay: immunoSEQ multiplex PCR; the TCRdb copy retains only in-frame clones and omits some. Here the sample spans over 45,000 clones, 65% to 80% being singletons. Cultured cells yielded isolated CD4+ T cells after about ten days. Testing of the vaccine recipients showed negative nucleocapsid antibodies and no prior SARS-CoV-2 infection. The rearrangement uses TRBV19 and TRBJ1-1; D not certain. This clonotype originated in a human donor who received a COVID-19 vaccine. This sample comprised CD4+ T cells from PBMCs cultured without peptide, obtained before COVID-19 vaccination. The CDR3 nucleotides read TGTGCCAGTAGTACCAGGTTCAACACTGAAGCTTTCTTT. Its translation: CASSTRFNTEAFF.